This passage covers 10 T cell receptor beta chains from one sample sequenced in a study of neurological immune-mediated disorders. Using its own MiXCR run on the 5' RACE reads, TCRdb lists one record per CDR3 protein. Found here are roughly 50,000 distinct CDR3 sequences, roughly 4.1% of them singletons; the top ten hold 5.5% to 6%. What was sequenced was PBMCs. These TCRs come from a woman aged 55-70 years with multiple sclerosis.

In its sample, this clonotype was seen a few times. The V and J genes are TRBV7-8 and TRBJ1-4, with D hard to call. The CDR3 covers 13 residues. Per the germline V gene, CDR1 is SGHVS and CDR2 is FQNEAQ. V gave up 4 bases and J gave up 7 bases, with 10 bases separating them. This chain's CDR3 is CASSSRSGEKLFF. CDR3 in DNA: TGTGCCAGCAGCTCCAGGTCGGGTGAAAAACTGTTTTTT.

There are many counts of this clonotype. The chain combines TRBV4-3 with TRBJ1-2; D may be TRBD1 (6 bases). Trimming stripped 0 bases from V and 8 bases from J, with 13 bases between. Germline CDR1 and CDR2: LGHNA and YSLEER. The CDR3 totals 14 residues. In DNA form, the CDR3 reads TGCGCCAGCAGCCAAGACAGGGGACCCTGGGGCTACACCTTC. Translating it yields CASSQDRGPWGYTF.

The chain combines TRBV20-1 with TRBJ2-5, with 10 positions matching TRBD2. From germline, CDR1 is DFQATT and CDR2 SNEGSKA (reference sequence). With V trimmed by 3 bases and J by 5 bases, 6 bases remained unmatched. The CDR3 contains 14 residues. The CDR3 sequence: CSARSLAGVETQYF. The CDR3 DNA is TGCAGTGCTAGGAGTCTAGCGGGAGTCGAGACCCAGTACTTC.

This clonotype appeared many times. This rearrangement joins TRBV20-1 to TRBJ2-1, with D possibly being TRBD1 (6 bases). CDR1 DFQATT and CDR2 SNEGSKA come from the germline V gene (reference sequence). The CDR3 totals 13 residues. V was shortened by 7 bases and J by 2 bases, with 12 bases between the two germline ends. CDR3 nucleotides: TGCAGTGATAAACAGGGACCCTACAATGAGCAGTTCTTC. Its translation: CSDKQGPYNEQFF.

This chain connects TRBV12-3 or TRBV12-4 to TRBJ2-3; D possibly corresponds to TRBD2 (6 bases). CDR3 size: 14 residues. V lost 4 bases and J 2 bases, leaving 10 bases between the germline ends. The CDR3, as DNA: TGTGCCAGCAGTTCTTGGGACTCCACAGATACGCAGTATTTT. This sequence encodes CASSSWDSTDTQYF.

This clonotype was seen repeatedly, ten times or more. The gene calls are TRBV5-1 and TRBJ2-5; D remains ambiguous. The V gene lost 1 base and the J gene lost 4 bases, with 11 bases spanning the gap. The CDR3 is made up of 14 amino acids. Germline V lookup: CDR1 SGHRS, CDR2 YFSETQ. CDR3 bases: TGCGCCAGCAGCTTGAGTGGGATAGGAGAGACCCAGTACTTC. It translates to CASSLSGIGETQYF.

The sample holds many counts of this clonotype. This rearrangement joins TRBV7-6 to TRBJ2-7; 11 bases line up with TRBD2. Trimming removed 3 bases from V and 2 bases from J; junction bases left unmatched: 6. Germline V lookup: CDR1 SGHVS, CDR2 FNYEAQ. CDR3 length equals 16 residues. The CDR3 is CASSFGLAGGPYEQYV. The CDR3 coding sequence is TGTGCCAGCAGCTTCGGTCTAGCGGGAGGACCCTACGAGCAGTACGTC.

This clonotype has ten or more counts. The DNA of the CDR3 is TGTGCCAGCAGCTTAGAGGTGACAGGCAACGATGAGCAGTTCTTC. This gives the protein CASSLEVTGNDEQFF. The chain carries TRBV11-2 and TRBJ2-1; tentative D call: TRBD1 (6 bases). Germline V CDR1 and CDR2: SGHAT, FQNNGV. Deletions cut 0 bases from V and 8 bases from J, with 14 bases between. The CDR3 is 15 residues long.

In this sample, this clonotype turned up a few times. The V gene is TRBV5-1, the J gene TRBJ2-1; weak D call: TRBD2 (7 bases). Germline V gives CDR1 SGHRS, CDR2 YFSETQ. The V gene lost 0 bases and the J gene lost 3 bases, with 13 bases spanning the gap. The CDR3 spans 16 residues. This CDR3 reads CASSLVSGGYYNEQFF. The CDR3 DNA is TGCGCCAGCAGCTTGGTTTCGGGGGGCTACTACAATGAGCAGTTCTTC. The complete variable domain, with remaining parts taken from reference TRBV5-1 and TRBJ2-1, reads KAGVTQTPRYLIKTRGQQVTLSCSPISGHRSVSWYQQTPGQGLQFLFEYFSETQRNKGNFPGRFSGRQFSNSRSEMNVSTLELGDSALYLCASSLVSGGYYNEQFFGPGTRLTVL.

In its sample, this clonotype was seen many times. V gene TRBV7-2 combines with J gene TRBJ1-3, with TRBD1 matching 10 bases. The CDR3 contains 17 residues. Germline V gene lookup returns CDR1 SGHTA and CDR2 FQGNSA. V dropped 1 base and J dropped 2; count of bases not matched to a gene: 5. Here the CDR3 reads CASSLDGTGAPGNTIYF. For the CDR3, the DNA is TGTGCCAGCAGCTTAGATGGGACAGGGGCTCCTGGAAACACCATATATTTT. Supplemented by reference TRBV7-2 and TRBJ1-3, the full variable domain reads GAGVSQSPSNKVTEKGKDVELRCDPISGHTALYWYRQSLGQGLEFLIYFQGNSAPDKSGLPSDRFSAERTGGSVSTLTIQRTQQEDSAVYLCASSLDGTGAPGNTIYFGEGSWLTVV.